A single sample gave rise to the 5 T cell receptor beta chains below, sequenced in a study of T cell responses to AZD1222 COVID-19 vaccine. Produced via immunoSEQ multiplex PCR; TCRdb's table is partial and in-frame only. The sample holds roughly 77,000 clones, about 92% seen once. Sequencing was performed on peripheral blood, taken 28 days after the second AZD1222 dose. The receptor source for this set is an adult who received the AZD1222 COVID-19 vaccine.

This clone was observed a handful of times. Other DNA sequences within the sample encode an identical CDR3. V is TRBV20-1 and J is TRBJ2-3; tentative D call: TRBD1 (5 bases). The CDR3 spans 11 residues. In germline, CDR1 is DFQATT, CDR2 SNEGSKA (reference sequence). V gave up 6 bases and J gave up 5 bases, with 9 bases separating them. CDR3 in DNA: TGCAGTGCGGGGCCCAAAGATACGCAGTATTTT. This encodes CSAGPKDTQYF.

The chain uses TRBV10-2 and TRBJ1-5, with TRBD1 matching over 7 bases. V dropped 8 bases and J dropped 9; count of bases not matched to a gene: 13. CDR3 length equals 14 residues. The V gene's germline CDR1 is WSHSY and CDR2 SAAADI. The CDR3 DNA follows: TGCGCCAGCGGGGAACTGAGGGGGCTGTCGCCCCAGCATTTT. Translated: CASGELRGLSPQHF.

CDR3 bases: TGTGCCAGCAGCTTAGGCGTCTCCTACAATGAGCAGTTCTTC. Protein: CASSLGVSYNEQFF. J is TRBJ2-1 and V is TRBV11-2; D unclear. The CDR3 runs to 14 residues. CDR1 SGHAT and CDR2 FQNNGV come from the germline V gene. The ends were cut back, 1 base at V and 0 bases at J, with 4 bases in the middle.

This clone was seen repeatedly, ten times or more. The DNA for the CDR3 is TGTGCCAGCAGTGAGGATAGGGTCACTGAGCAGTTCTTC. Protein product: CASSEDRVTEQFF. This chain links TRBV2 with TRBJ2-1; D unclear. This CDR3 is 13 amino acids long. Trimming shortened V by 3 bases and J by 9 bases, and 12 bases separated the two germline ends. Germline CDR1 reads SNHLY; CDR2 reads FYNNEI.

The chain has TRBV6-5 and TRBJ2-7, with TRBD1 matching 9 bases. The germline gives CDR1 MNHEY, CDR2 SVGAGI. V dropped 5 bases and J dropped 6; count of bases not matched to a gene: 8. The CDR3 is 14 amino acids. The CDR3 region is CASSPGGDRAEQYF. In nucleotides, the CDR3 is TGTGCCAGCAGTCCGGGTGGGGACAGGGCCGAGCAGTACTTC.